The T cell receptor (beta chain) described here comes from a study of blood T cell repertoires in COVID-19. Study background: Some COVID-19 samples were acute and others convalescent; all came from the United States, Italy and Spain. T cells, B-cell-depleted T cells, or PBMCs supplied cDNA or gDNA.

In the original workflow: From reference gene primer amplification, estimates of nucleated cell counts were derived. Only in-frame clones appear in the TCRdb table, and some are missing; sequencing was by immunoSEQ multiplex PCR. V and J calls plus clone size are reproduced from that table; the DNA served to infer D and trimming. The profile shows 140,000 or so clones, 88% of them singletons. Seattle patient enrollment occurred during active infection, with longitudinal follow-up thereafter. The receptor was derived from a human donor with COVID-19, enrolled during active disease. The donor label of this sample is uncertain. Sequenced input: peripheral blood.

The CDR3 nucleotides are TGTGCCAGCAGTTTTTTCAGGGCGAACACTGAAGCTTTCTTT. This gives the protein CASSFFRANTEAFF. This sequence joins TRBV28 and TRBJ1-1, with D possibly matching TRBD1 (5 bases). Germline V gives CDR1 MDHEN, CDR2 SYDVKM. Trimming took 3 bases from V and 1 from J, leaving 9 bases between them. The length of the CDR3 is 14 residues.